Reported below is one T cell receptor beta chain. As yet, its antigen is unknown. This record comes from a study of cytomegalovirus exposure and HLA in healthy donors. The study, taken as a whole, reports: Presence/absence analysis assumed near-uniform sequencing depth across donors.

Primers: 60 Vbeta forward and 13 Jbeta reverse. Profiled with immunoSEQ multiplex PCR; TCRdb holds only in-frame clones, not every one. The sample comprises some 150,000 clones, approximately 80% of which are singletons, and around 13% rests with the top ten. Germline assignment: CDR1 SGHNT and CDR2 YYREEE (reference sequence). The CDR3 is 14 amino acids. Trimming removed 0 bases from V and 4 bases from J, with 10 bases in between. This sequence originates from a woman in her forties or fifties in good health and CMV-seronegative. The sample taken for sequencing was PBMCs. J is TRBJ1-2 and V is TRBV5-4, with D unresolved. CDR3: CASSLEQTLYGYTF. CDR3 DNA sequence: TGTGCCAGCAGCTTGGAACAGACCCTCTATGGCTACACCTTC.